This TCR beta chain was obtained from a study of blood T cell repertoires in COVID-19. Study-wide background: Some COVID-19 samples were acute and others convalescent; all came from the United States, Italy and Spain. Nucleic acid was either cDNA or gDNA, and it came from T cells, B-cell-depleted T cells, or PBMCs.

Details on this clone: The same CDR3 also results from other DNA sequences found in this sample.

Per germline, CDR1 GTSNPN and CDR2 SVGIG (reference sequence). V lost 0 bases and J 6 bases, leaving 8 bases between the germline ends. The CDR3 is made up of 13 amino acids. The age range of participants was about 18 to 95 years, with residence in about two dozen US areas. Assay: immunoSEQ multiplex PCR; the TCRdb copy retains only in-frame clones and omits some. The table lists roughly 140,000 clones, around 89% of them singletons. This rearrangement joins TRBV30 to TRBJ2-2; D possibly corresponds to TRBD2 (6 bases). The TCR sequence derives from a woman in her twenties or thirties with acute COVID-19. Input material: PBMCs or T cells enriched from blood (not recorded which). In DNA form, the CDR3 reads TGTGCCTGGAGTGTACGGGGGTCCGGGGAGCTGTTTTTT. It translates to CAWSVRGSGELFF.